This T cell receptor (beta chain) emerged from a study of identical twins. Overall study results and limits: Model-predicted out-of-frame TCR alpha sharing fell below observed values in monozygotic twins.

This clonotype has at least ten counts. No antigen is known for it. MiXCR, run by TCRdb on the 5' RACE reads, gives a single entry per CDR3 protein. This sample has some 900,000 distinct CDR3 sequences, with 9% to 15% found just once. This same sample was also part of a study on yellow fever vaccine responses in identical twins.

Specimen: PBMCs. The receptor's source is a woman between 18 and 29 years old in good health.

CDR3 sequence (DNA): TGTGCCAGCAGCACGGGGAACTATGGCTACACCTTC. It codes for CASSTGNYGYTF. V and J are TRBV9 and TRBJ1-2; D uncertain. CDR3 length: 12 amino acids. Trimming removed 4 bases from V and 2 bases from J, with 6 bases in between. CDR1 is SGDLS and CDR2 is YYNGEE in the germline V gene.